The next 25 T cell receptor beta chains were all read from a single sample in a study of a mutant IDH1 vaccine in newly diagnosed glioma. As for time point: week 47, end of study. Vaccination used 300 ug of mutant IDH1 20-mer peptide per dose, with topical imiquimod. The protocol was immunoSEQ multiplex PCR, while the TCRdb copy is restricted to in-frame clones and leaves out a portion. The data show about 50,000 clones, approximately 75% seen once. Their specific antigens are unknown. The sequences come from PBMCs, collected from a glioma patient whose treatment included an IDH1 peptide vaccine. The source is a man over 45 with glioma.

DNA of the CDR3: TGTGCCAGCAGTCTTGCGGTGGGTAGCACAGATACGCAGTATTTT. This codes for CASSLAVGSTDTQYF. The chain is built from TRBV6-1 and TRBJ2-3; D remains ambiguous. V dropped 5 bases and J dropped 0 bases, with 12 bases sitting between them. The germline V gene encodes CDR1 MNHNS and CDR2 SASEGT. The length of the CDR3 is 15 residues.

This rearrangement joins TRBV29-1 to TRBJ2-7; TRBD1 matches 7 bases. The germline V gene has CDR1 SQVTM and CDR2 ANQGSEA. This CDR3 has 15 residues. J gave up 1 base and V 0 bases, and 6 bases lay outside the gene matches. The CDR3: CSVEDLQGESYEQYF. For the CDR3, the DNA is TGCAGCGTTGAAGATCTGCAGGGGGAATCCTACGAGCAGTACTTC.

This clone was seen more than once but under ten times. This sequence joins TRBV6-1 and TRBJ1-1, with 8 bases matching TRBD1. The germline V gene has CDR1 MNHNS and CDR2 SASEGT. The length of the CDR3 is 14 residues. V lost 7 bases, J lost 7 bases, and 11 bases stayed unmatched. This chain's CDR3 is CASTRQGQTIEAFF. CDR3 nucleotides: TGTGCCAGCACCCGACAGGGGCAAACGATTGAAGCTTTCTTT.

The chain is built from TRBV28 and TRBJ1-2; 7 nucleotides match TRBD1. The CDR3 runs to 15 residues. Looked up from germline, CDR1 is MDHEN and CDR2 is SYDVKM. The ends lost 6 bases at V and 8 bases at J; junction bases unmatched: 15. The CDR3 nucleotides read TGTGCCAGCAGAGCAGGGGACAGCCAAAGGGGAGGCTACACCTTC. Encoded protein: CASRAGDSQRGGYTF.

The chain recombines TRBV7-2 with TRBJ1-5; D is ambiguous. Between the trimmed V and J ends, which lost 5 bases and 4 bases, there was a span of 6 bases. This CDR3 contains 12 residues. Germline V gene lookup returns CDR1 SGHTA and CDR2 FQGNSA. CDR3 sequence reads: CASSLDNQPQHF. The CDR3 DNA sequence: TGTGCCAGCAGCCTAGATAATCAGCCCCAGCATTTT.

V and J are TRBV19 and TRBJ2-2; no definite D call. Germline V gene lookup returns CDR1 LNHDA and CDR2 SQIVND (reference sequence). This CDR3 comprises 13 residues. V lost 3 bases and J 7 bases, leaving 9 bases between the germline ends. CDR3 bases: TGTGCCAGTAGTATTGGGCTATACGGGGAGCTGTTTTTT. Its translation is CASSIGLYGELFF.

This clone was seen just once. The chain links TRBV30 to TRBJ2-2, with D maybe TRBD2 (6 bases). From germline, CDR1 is GTSNPN and CDR2 SVGIG (reference sequence). Trimming pared 0 bases from V and 5 bases from J, leaving 10 bases between. This CDR3 region has 14 residues. The CDR3 bases are TGTGCCTGGAGTGTAGGGACTTCTACCGGGGAGCTGTTTTTT. Its translation is CAWSVGTSTGELFF.

This chain joins TRBV25-1 and TRBJ2-4; D tentatively reads TRBD1 or TRBD2 (6 bases each). The CDR3 is 15 residues long. With 4 bases removed from V and 3 bases from J, the gap between germline ends came to 13 bases. CDR1 and CDR2 from the germline V gene are MGHDK and SYGVNS. The CDR3 sequence is CASSGTGAGKNIQYF. The CDR3 coding sequence is TGTGCCAGCAGTGGGACGGGGGCGGGCAAAAACATTCAGTACTTC. The full variable domain, its missing parts supplied by reference TRBV25-1 and TRBJ2-4, is EADIYQTPRYLVIGTGKKITLECSQTMGHDKMYWYQQDPGMELHLIHYSYGVNSTEKGDLSSESTVSRIRTEHFPLTLESARPSHTSQYLCASSGTGAGKNIQYFGAGTRLSVL.

The genes are TRBV7-9 and TRBJ1-1; no clear D. The length of the CDR3 is 13 residues. V was clipped by 5 bases and J by 2 bases, with 9 bases between them. Germline V gene sequence: CDR1 SEHNR, CDR2 FQNEAQ (reference sequence). The CDR3 protein is CASSLGSNTEAFF. The CDR3 region has the DNA TGTGCCAGCAGCCTCGGGTCCAACACTGAAGCTTTCTTT.

The CDR3 region has the DNA TGTGCCAGCAGCTTGGTGGCGCTTTCCTACGAGCAGTACTTC. Translation gives CASSLVALSYEQYF. The chain recombines TRBV5-6 with TRBJ2-7; D is undetermined. Germline CDR1 is SGHDT and CDR2 is YYEEEE. V was shortened by 0 bases and J by 1 base, with 8 bases between the two germline ends. The CDR3 runs 14 residues.

The genes are TRBV30 and TRBJ2-7; 7 bases are shared with TRBD1. Germline loops: CDR1 GTSNPN, CDR2 SVGIG (reference sequence). V lost 5 bases to trimming and J lost 1 base; unmatched junction nucleotides: 8. The CDR3 covers 14 residues. The CDR3 protein is CAWGPGTVSYEQYF. For the CDR3, the DNA is TGTGCCTGGGGGCCAGGGACAGTGTCCTACGAGCAGTACTTC. Filled out from reference TRBV30 and TRBJ2-7, the complete variable domain reads SQTIHQWPATLVQPVGSPLSLECTVEGTSNPNLYWYRQAAGRGLQLLFYSVGIGQISSEVPQNLSASRPQDRQFILSSKKLLLSDSGFYLCAWGPGTVSYEQYFGPGTRLTVT.

The rearrangement uses TRBV11-1 and TRBJ1-1; maybe TRBD1 (5 bases). Per the germline V gene, CDR1 is SGHAT and CDR2 is FQDESV (reference sequence). The CDR3 is made up of 14 amino acids. Trimming left V 6 bases short and J 1 base short, with 12 bases between. DNA for the CDR3: TGTGCCAGCAGTCCGGGACGGACGAACACTGAAGCTTTCTTT. This translates into CASSPGRTNTEAFF.

In nucleotides, the CDR3 is TGTGCCAGCAATAGGCAGGGTGGCTCCGGGGAGCTGTTTTTT. This encodes CASNRQGGSGELFF. The chain employs TRBV6-1 and TRBJ2-2, with a weak D call TRBD1 (5 bases). Germline loops: CDR1 MNHNS, CDR2 SASEGT. V was clipped by 7 bases and J by 6 bases, with 15 bases between them. The CDR3 sequence is 14 residues long.

This sequence joins TRBV29-1 and TRBJ1-2; a weak D match, TRBD1 (5 bases). The ends were cut back, 4 bases at V and 3 bases at J, with 12 bases in the middle. CDR1 is SQVTM and CDR2 is ANQGSEA in the germline V gene. There are 13 residues in the CDR3. The CDR3 here is CSVVTPRDYGYTF. The CDR3 DNA follows: TGCAGCGTTGTTACCCCCAGGGACTATGGCTACACCTTC.

V and J are TRBV10-3 and TRBJ2-1, with TRBD2 matching over 9 bases. Germline CDR1 ENHRY, CDR2 SYGVKD. The CDR3 consists of 14 residues. With 3 bases clipped from V and 10 bases from J, the junction kept 7 bases outside the gene matches. The DNA of the CDR3 is TGTGCCATCAGTGATGGCGGGGGGGCTGGGGAGCAGTTCTTC. Residues: CAISDGGGAGEQFF.

DNA for the CDR3: TGTGCCAGCTCCCGTGGGAGTAATTCACCCCTCCACTTT. Encoded protein: CASSRGSNSPLHF. The chain employs TRBV14 and TRBJ1-6; no definite D call. CDR1 SGHDN and CDR2 FVKESK come from the germline V gene. The CDR3 contains 13 residues. V shed 8 bases and J shed 6 bases, with 11 bases lying between them.

This clone was detected a few times. CDR3 in amino acids: CASSIDRYNEQFF. The CDR3 bases are TGTGCCAGTAGTATCGACAGGTACAATGAGCAGTTCTTC. The gene calls are TRBV19 and TRBJ2-1, with D possibly matching TRBD1 (6 bases). V was trimmed by 3 bases and J by 4 bases, leaving 7 bases between them. The CDR3 has 13 residues. The germline CDR1 and CDR2 sequences are LNHDA and SQIVND (reference sequence).

The chain has TRBV5-1 and TRBJ2-7; D unclear. CDR3 length: 14 residues. The V gene lost 5 bases and the J gene lost 4 bases, with 16 bases spanning the gap. Germline V gene sequence: CDR1 SGHRS, CDR2 YFSETQ. The CDR3 sequence: CASSQDALPYEQYF. CDR3 sequence (DNA): TGCGCCAGCAGTCAGGACGCGCTACCTTACGAGCAGTACTTC.

V usage is TRBV10-2 and J usage is TRBJ2-1, with 8 bases that match TRBD1. J lost 6 bases, V lost 3 bases, and 4 bases had no gene match. CDR1 is WSHSY and CDR2 is SAAADI in the germline V gene. This CDR3 region has 14 residues. CDR3 coding DNA: TGCGCCAGCAGTGAATGGACAGGGTTCAATGAGCAGTTCTTC. Translating gives CASSEWTGFNEQFF.

This chain joins TRBV7-9 and TRBJ2-7; D possibly matches TRBD1 or TRBD2 (5 bases each). The CDR3 loop spans 13 amino acids. Germline loops: CDR1 SEHNR, CDR2 FQNEAQ (reference sequence). Trimming removed 6 bases from V and 7 bases from J, with 16 bases in between. The CDR3 DNA follows: TGTGCCAGCAGTCAAAGTGGGGGTGGGGAGCAGTACTTC. The encoded protein is CASSQSGGGEQYF. Using reference TRBV7-9 and TRBJ2-7 for the parts outside the CDR3, the full variable domain is DTGVSQNPRHKITKRGQNVTFRCDPISEHNRLYWYRQTLGQGPEFLTYFQNEAQLEKSRLLSDRFSAERPKGSFSTLEIQRTEQGDSAMYLCASSQSGGGEQYFGPGTRLTVT.

This chain uses TRBV18 with TRBJ1-2; TRBD1 agrees at 8 bases. Germline CDR1 is KGHSH and CDR2 is LQKENI. The CDR3 covers 17 residues. V gave up 3 bases and J gave up 4 bases; unmatched junction bases: 13. CDR3 loop: CASSPAGGRSQGYGYTF. The CDR3, as DNA: TGTGCCAGCTCACCGGCAGGGGGCCGCTCCCAGGGCTATGGCTACACCTTC.

Notes on this clone: The same CDR3 is also encoded by other DNA sequences in this sample. J is TRBJ2-5 and V is TRBV19; possible D gene TRBD2, 5 bases. Looked up from germline, CDR1 is LNHDA and CDR2 is SQIVND (reference sequence). The CDR3 is 12 residues long. The V gene lost 3 bases and the J gene lost 5 bases, with 7 bases spanning the gap. Here the CDR3 DNA reads TGTGCCAGTAGTATTGGCGGGGAGACCCAGTACTTC. Amino acids: CASSIGGETQYF.

The chain uses TRBV25-1 and TRBJ2-5, with a tentative D call TRBD1 (6 bases). Trimming stripped 4 bases from V and 2 bases from J, with 11 bases between. This CDR3 has 14 amino acids. CDR1 MGHDK and CDR2 SYGVNS come from the germline V gene. The CDR3 DNA is TGTGCCAGCAGTGTGATAGGGGGTCAAGAGACCCAGTACTTC. This gives the protein CASSVIGGQETQYF.

The J gene is TRBJ2-6, the V gene TRBV6-5; D might be TRBD2 (5 bases). This CDR3 contains 15 residues. V was pared by 2 bases and J by 0 bases, with 5 bases between. Germline CDR1 MNHEY, CDR2 SVGAGI. The CDR3 loop is CASSYGSSGANVLTF. CDR3 bases: TGTGCCAGCAGTTACGGGAGCTCTGGGGCCAACGTCCTGACTTTC.

J is TRBJ1-4 and V is TRBV25-1; the D gene is possibly TRBD1 (6 bases). Germline V gene data show CDR1 as MGHDK and CDR2 as SYGVNS. V lost 3 bases to trimming and J lost 3 bases, with 11 bases between them. The CDR3 has 15 amino acids. The CDR3 loop is CASSDQGKPNEKLFF. The CDR3 DNA reads TGTGCCAGCAGTGATCAGGGGAAGCCTAATGAAAAACTGTTTTTT.